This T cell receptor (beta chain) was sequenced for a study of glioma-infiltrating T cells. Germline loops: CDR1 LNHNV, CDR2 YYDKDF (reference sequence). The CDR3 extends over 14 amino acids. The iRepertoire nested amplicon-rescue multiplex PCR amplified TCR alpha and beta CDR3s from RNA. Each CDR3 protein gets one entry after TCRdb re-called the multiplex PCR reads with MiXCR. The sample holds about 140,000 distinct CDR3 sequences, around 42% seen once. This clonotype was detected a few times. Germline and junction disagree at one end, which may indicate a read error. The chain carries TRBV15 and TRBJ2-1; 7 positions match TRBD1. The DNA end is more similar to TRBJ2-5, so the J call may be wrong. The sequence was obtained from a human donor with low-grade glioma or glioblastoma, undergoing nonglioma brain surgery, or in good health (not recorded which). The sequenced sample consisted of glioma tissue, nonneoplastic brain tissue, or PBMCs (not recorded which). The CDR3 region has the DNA TGTGCCACTAGCATCCGACAGGGCCAAGAGACCCAGTACTTC. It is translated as CATSIRQGQETQYF.